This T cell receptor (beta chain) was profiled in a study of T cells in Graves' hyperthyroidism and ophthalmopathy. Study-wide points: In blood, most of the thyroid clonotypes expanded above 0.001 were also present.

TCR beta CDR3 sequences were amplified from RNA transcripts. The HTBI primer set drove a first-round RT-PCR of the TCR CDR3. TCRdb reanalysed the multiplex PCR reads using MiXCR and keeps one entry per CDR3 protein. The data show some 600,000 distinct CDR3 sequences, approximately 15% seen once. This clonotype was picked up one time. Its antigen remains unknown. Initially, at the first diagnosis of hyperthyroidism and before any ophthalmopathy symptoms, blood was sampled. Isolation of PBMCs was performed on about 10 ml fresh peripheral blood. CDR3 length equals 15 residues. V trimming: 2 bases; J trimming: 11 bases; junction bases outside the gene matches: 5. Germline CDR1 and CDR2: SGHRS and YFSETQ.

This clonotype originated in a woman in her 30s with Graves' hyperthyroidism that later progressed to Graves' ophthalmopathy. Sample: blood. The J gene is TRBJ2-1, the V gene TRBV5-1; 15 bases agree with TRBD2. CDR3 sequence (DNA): TGCGCCAGCAGCTTAACGGGACTAGCGGGAGGTCAGCAGTTCTTC. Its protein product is CASSLTGLAGGQQFF.